This TCR beta chain was identified in a study of T-cell reconstitution after alpha-beta-depleted transplantation in children. Findings and limits, study-wide: Several hundred graft clones that had expanded were reportedly the source of alpha-beta T cells about two months after transplant.

Trimming removed 6 bases from V and 8 bases from J, with 7 bases in between. This CDR3 is built from 9 residues. The V gene's germline CDR1 is DFQATT and CDR2 SNEGSKA (reference sequence). A TCRbeta library incorporating unique molecular identifiers was prepared. TCRdb processed the PCR reads anew with MiXCR; each CDR3 protein has one entry. This sample has over 200,000 distinct CDR3 sequences, with 9.5% to 13% found just once. This clonotype was found many times. Its antigen is not identified. The source of this sequence is a child younger than two with acute myeloid leukemia, due to receive a stem cell transplant. V gene TRBV20-1 combines with J gene TRBJ1-2; D may be TRBD1 (6 bases). The source material was PBMCs, sampled before TCRalphabeta/CD19-depleted stem cell transplant. CDR3 sequence: CSADRGYTF. The CDR3 region has the DNA TGCAGTGCCGACAGGGGCTACACCTTC.